This TCR beta chain came from a study of OX40 agonist ivuxolimab in advanced cancers. The assay was immunoSEQ multiplex PCR, and TCRdb's table has in-frame clones only and misses some. The sample includes under 80,000 clones, 88% of them seen just once. With 3 bases removed from V and 3 bases from J, the gap between germline ends came to 7 bases. The CDR3 is 12 residues long. CDR1 and CDR2 from the germline V gene are SGHDT and YYEEEE. This receptor was taken from an adult with an advanced solid tumor such as melanoma, head and neck, liver or kidney cancer. The chain links TRBV5-6 to TRBJ2-7; no clear D. Sequencing used CD4+ or CD8+ T cells sorted from blood, obtained in a trial of the OX40 agonist ivuxolimab. The CDR3 DNA is TGTGCCAGCAGCTCTTTCAGCTACGAGCAGTACTTC. It codes for CASSSFSYEQYF.